The rows below give T cell receptor beta chains drawn from one sample of a study of blood T cells in healthy people across ages. TCRdb passed the 5' RACE reads through MiXCR, listing each CDR3 protein once. The table shows hundreds of thousands of distinct CDR3 sequences, with 20% to 30% occurring only once. These data were also filed under a second study, of T cells of mothers and their children.

Sequencing was carried out using blood. The receptors here all came from a boy aged 10-17 years in good health. Each CDR3 is given with its conserved first and last residue. A D gene is named only where the DNA matches it firmly. Rows give clone size only sometimes, using once, few, many, or a class for an expanded clone.

many	TRBV11-1	.	TRBJ2-1	TGTGCCAGCGTCGGGCGCGGGGATCGGTATGAGCAGTTCTTC	CASVGRGDRYEQFF
.	TRBV3-1	.	TRBJ2-3	TGTGCCAGCAGCCAAGCGAGTCCCACAGATACGCAGTATTTT	CASSQASPTDTQYF
.	TRBV5-1	.	TRBJ2-4	TGCGCCAGCAGCCGAAGTACCGAACTAGCCAAAAACATTCAGTACTTC	CASSRSTELAKNIQYF
few	TRBV7-9	.	TRBJ2-7	TGTGCCAGCAGCTATCAGGGACGGCCTTTCTACGAGCAGTACTTC	CASSYQGRPFYEQYF
.	TRBV7-8	.	TRBJ2-1	TGTGCCAGCAGCAAGCCGGCCCTTCGGGGCTCCTACAATGGGCAGTTCTTC	CASSKPALRGSYNGQFF
.	TRBV21-1	.	TRBJ2-7	TGTGCCAGCAGCAGGGGCCCTAAATGTGGCGGGATCTACGAGCAGTACTTC	CASSRGPKCGGIYEQYF
.	TRBV12-3/TRBV12-4	.	TRBJ2-4	TGTGCCAGCAGTTTCGGACCCCGAGGCCCCAAAAACATTCAGTACTTC	CASSFGPRGPKNIQYF
few	TRBV6-5	TRBD1	TRBJ1-6	TGTGCCAGCAATTACGGACAGGGGGCTTCACCCCTCCACTTT	CASNYGQGASPLHF
few	TRBV10-3	.	TRBJ2-2	TGTGCCATCAGTGAACCGGGACAGAACACCGGGGAGCTGTTTTTT	CAISEPGQNTGELFF
.	TRBV7-2	.	TRBJ1-3	TGTGCCAGCAGCTTGCCAGCACAGGGTGGAAACACCATATATTTT	CASSLPAQGGNTIYF
.	TRBV13	.	TRBJ2-7	TGTGCCAGCAGCTTACTCACGCAGGCGTCCTCCTACGAGCAGTACTTC	CASSLLTQASSYEQYF
few	TRBV7-9	.	TRBJ2-4	TGTGCCAGCAGCTTAGCATCACGTCAAGGGGACCAAAACATTCAGTACTTC	CASSLASRQGDQNIQYF
.	TRBV11-2	.	TRBJ2-1	TGTGCCAGCAGCCCGCATCAGTACGACGGGTCCACTTTGGGGGTCTACAATGAGCAGTTCTTC	CASSPHQYDGSTLGVYNEQFF
.	TRBV7-3	TRBD1	TRBJ2-1	TGTGCCAGCAGCTTTCAGGGGGCCCCATACAATGAGCAGTTCTTC	CASSFQGAPYNEQFF
.	TRBV20-1	.	TRBJ2-3	TGCAGTGCTAGAGCTGAGGGCCGGGGTACGCAGTATTTT	CSARAEGRGTQYF
.	TRBV28	.	TRBJ1-4	TGTGCCAGCAGTTGGGAGACAGCGGATGAAAAACTGTTTTTT	CASSWETADEKLFF
.	TRBV2	.	TRBJ2-3	TGTGCCAGCAGGGACGTTGCTAGAAGCTATTTT	CASRDVARSYF
.	TRBV28	.	TRBJ2-5	TGTGCCAGCAGTCTCCCCTCGACTTCCTTCAGATTCTTC	CASSLPSTSFRFF
many	TRBV10-3	TRBD1	TRBJ2-5	TGTGCCATCAGTGACCCAACCGACAGGGAAGAGACCCAGTACTTC	CAISDPTDREETQYF
few	TRBV9	.	TRBJ2-1	TGTGCCAGCAGCGTATTGGGCGGGGAGCACAATGAGCAGTTCTTC	CASSVLGGEHNEQFF
.	TRBV20-1	TRBD2	TRBJ2-7	TGCAGTGCTAGTTGGCTAGCGGGAGAGGAGTTCTACGAGCAGTACTTC	CSASWLAGEEFYEQYF
many	TRBV11-2	.	TRBJ2-5	TGTGCCAGCAGCCGTTCTGCTCGAGGAGAGACCCAGTACTTC	CASSRSARGETQYF
.	TRBV10-3	.	TRBJ2-5	TGTGCCATCAGTGAAAGCCGGGGCCGACAAGAGACCCAGTACTTC	CAISESRGRQETQYF
.	TRBV18	.	TRBJ1-1	TGTGCCAGCTCACCAAGAAACACTGGAGCTTTCTTT	CASSPRNTGAFF
.	TRBV7-8	TRBD2	TRBJ2-5	TGTGCCAGCAGCTCCCTCCCCGGGGGGAGGGAGACCCAGTACTTC	CASSSLPGGRETQYF
few	TRBV11-2	TRBD1	TRBJ2-2	TGTGCCAGCAGCTTAGTACTACAGGGGAGTACCGGGGAGCTGTTTTTT	CASSLVLQGSTGELFF
.	TRBV12-3/TRBV12-4	TRBD1	TRBJ1-1	TGTGCCAGCATCCCAGGGGGCTCGAACACTGAAGCTTTCTTT	CASIPGGSNTEAFF
few	TRBV20-1	.	TRBJ2-5	TGCAGTGCTAGAACGCCTAGCGCTCAAGAGACCCAGTACTTC	CSARTPSAQETQYF
.	TRBV20-1	.	TRBJ1-4	TGCAGTGCTCACCAGGGGACTGGGAATGAAAAACTGTTTTTT	CSAHQGTGNEKLFF
.	TRBV11-2	.	TRBJ2-7	TGTGCCAGCAGCCACGGGGAGGACGAGCAGTACTTC	CASSHGEDEQYF
few	TRBV6-5	.	TRBJ2-4	TGTGCCAGCAGTAATCACCGGGACGGGAGCATTCAGTACTTC	CASSNHRDGSIQYF
.	TRBV4-2	.	TRBJ2-3	TGTGCCAGCAGCCAAGGCATCGCGGGCGATAGCACAGATACGCAGTATTTT	CASSQGIAGDSTDTQYF
few	TRBV5-1	.	TRBJ2-7	TGCGCCAGCAGCGGTGGGACGGAAACGTACTACGAGCAGTACTTC	CASSGGTETYYEQYF
few	TRBV12-3/TRBV12-4	.	TRBJ2-1	TGTGCCAGCAGTTTAGCGGGAGTAATCTGGAACAATGAGCAGTTCTTC	CASSLAGVIWNNEQFF
.	TRBV7-2	.	TRBJ2-5	TGTGCCAGCAGCAAACGATCGGGACCCCAAGAGACCCAGTACTTC	CASSKRSGPQETQYF
many	TRBV7-2	.	TRBJ2-5	TGTGCCAGCAGCTCCTTGCCCATGGCAGGCGGGACCCAGTACTTC	CASSSLPMAGGTQYF
.	TRBV12-3/TRBV12-4	TRBD2	TRBJ2-1	TGTGCCAGCAGTAAACGACTAGCGGGAGAAATCTACAATGAGCAGTTCTTC	CASSKRLAGEIYNEQFF
few	TRBV28	.	TRBJ1-4	TGTGCCATCCAAGCCGGGACTACCAGAGAAAAACTGTTTTTT	CAIQAGTTREKLFF
.	TRBV11-2	.	TRBJ1-2	TGTGCCAGTACCTTGGGGGGGACATCATATGGCTACACCTTC	CASTLGGTSYGYTF
few	TRBV29-1	.	TRBJ2-5	TGCAGCGTTCACCGGGATTACCAAGAGACCCAGTACTTC	CSVHRDYQETQYF
few	TRBV29-1	.	TRBJ2-5	TGCAGCGTTCGGTCGGTTCTTCAAGAGACCCAGTACTTC	CSVRSVLQETQYF
few	TRBV7-8	TRBD2	TRBJ2-2	TGTGCCAGCAGCCCCGGACTAGCGGGGGCCGTCAACACCGGGGAGCTGTTTTTT	CASSPGLAGAVNTGELFF
.	TRBV7-8	TRBD1	TRBJ2-5	TGTGCCAGCAGTACGGACAGGGCCCAGTACTTC	CASSTDRAQYF
many	TRBV5-4	TRBD1	TRBJ1-2	TGTGCCAGCAGCCAAACAGGGGGCTATGGCTACACCTTC	CASSQTGGYGYTF
.	TRBV6-6	.	TRBJ1-1	TGTGCCAGCACTAGGGGCGCTGACCTGAACACTGAAGCTTTCTTT	CASTRGADLNTEAFF
few	TRBV7-9	.	TRBJ2-3	TGTGCCAGCAGCACATTTTTGCCCAGTGCCCCAGATACGCAGTATTTT	CASSTFLPSAPDTQYF
.	TRBV6-5	.	TRBJ2-3	TGTGCCAGCAGTTACTCTAGGGTCAGCACTAGCACAGATACGCAGTATTTT	CASSYSRVSTSTDTQYF
.	TRBV7-8	TRBD1	TRBJ2-3	TGTGCCAGCAGCTTGTGGGACAGCACAGATATGCAGTATTTT	CASSLWDSTDMQYF
few	TRBV5-5	.	TRBJ2-1	TGTGCCAGCAGCCCGAGGGACACCCGATGCAATGAGCAGTTCTTC	CASSPRDTRCNEQFF
.	TRBV7-9	TRBD2	TRBJ2-5	TGTGCCAGCAAATATAGCGGGAGTAACCAAGAGACCCAGTACTTC	CASKYSGSNQETQYF